This T cell receptor beta chain is from a study of cytomegalovirus exposure and HLA in healthy donors. The study, taken as a whole, reports: In an earlier analysis, in under 700 donors, most V segments appeared productive either ~90% or ~30% of the time.

A remark on this clone: Its antigen is currently unknown.

The CDR3 is 14 amino acids. Trimming took 9 bases from V and 2 from J; bases not matched to a gene: 7. Germline assignment: CDR1 LGHNA and CDR2 YNFKEQ. A multiplex PCR was run with 60 Vbeta primers and 13 Jbeta primers. Produced via immunoSEQ multiplex PCR; TCRdb's table is partial and in-frame only. Seen here are 150,000 to 200,000 clones, around 80% observed once, and the top ten hold approximately 2.1%. This TCR was recovered from a young man in good health and CMV-seronegative. J is TRBJ2-3 and V is TRBV4-2; 8 bases fit TRBD2. Sequenced sample: PBMCs. The CDR3: CASKTSALTDTQYF. CDR3 sequence (DNA): TGTGCCAGTAAGACTAGCGCCCTCACAGATACGCAGTATTTT.